This is a list of T cell receptor beta chains from one sample in a study of cytomegalovirus exposure and HLA in healthy donors. The protocol was immunoSEQ multiplex PCR, while the TCRdb copy is restricted to in-frame clones and leaves out a portion. The table has over 110,000 clones, roughly four fifths seen once. The source material was PBMCs. The receptors originated from a male donor in good health and CMV-seronegative. Each CDR3 is given with its conserved first and last residue. The order of the fields is D gene, clone size, V gene, J gene, CDR3 protein, CDR3 DNA. The D gene is left open where the match is weak. Clone size is given for some rows only: seen once, a few or many times, or a class if the clone is expanded.

d_gene: TRBD2; abundance: -; v_gene: TRBV7-6; j_gene: TRBJ2-1; CDR3aa: CASSLRGSPNEQFF; CDR3nt: TGTGCCAGCAGCTTACGCGGGAGCCCGAATGAGCAGTTCTTC
d_gene: -; abundance: -; v_gene: TRBV5-1; j_gene: TRBJ2-7; CDR3aa: CASSLVSNSYEQYF; CDR3nt: TGCGCCAGCAGCTTGGTTAGCAATTCCTACGAGCAGTACTTC
d_gene: TRBD1; abundance: -; v_gene: TRBV5-1; j_gene: TRBJ2-3; CDR3aa: CASRWDSSTDTQYF; CDR3nt: TGCGCCAGCAGGTGGGACAGCAGCACAGATACGCAGTATTTT
d_gene: TRBD2; abundance: -; v_gene: TRBV5-1; j_gene: TRBJ2-3; CDR3aa: CASSLAPGGDTQYF; CDR3nt: TGCGCCAGCAGCTTGGCTCCGGGGGGAGATACGCAGTATTTT
d_gene: TRBD1; abundance: -; v_gene: TRBV19; j_gene: TRBJ1-3; CDR3aa: CASSDRASQGNTIYF; CDR3nt: TGTGCCAGTTCCGACAGGGCGAGTCAAGGAAACACCATATATTTT
d_gene: TRBD2; abundance: few; v_gene: TRBV27; j_gene: TRBJ2-2; CDR3aa: CASSLSRWTSSNTGELFF; CDR3nt: TGTGCCAGCAGTTTATCTCGCTGGACTAGCTCGAACACCGGGGAGCTGTTTTTT
d_gene: TRBD1; abundance: -; v_gene: TRBV9; j_gene: TRBJ1-3; CDR3aa: CASSARGQGSSGNTIYF; CDR3nt: TGTGCCAGCAGCGCGAGGGGGCAGGGCAGTTCTGGAAACACCATATATTTT
d_gene: TRBD2; abundance: -; v_gene: TRBV18; j_gene: TRBJ2-5; CDR3aa: CASSRKLAGGHETQYF; CDR3nt: TGTGCCAGCTCACGGAAACTAGCGGGAGGGCATGAGACCCAGTACTTC
d_gene: -; abundance: -; v_gene: TRBV7-9; j_gene: TRBJ2-5; CDR3aa: CASSAGETQYF; CDR3nt: TGTGCCAGCAGTGCCGGGGAGACCCAGTACTTC
d_gene: -; abundance: -; v_gene: TRBV28; j_gene: TRBJ2-7; CDR3aa: CASSMAAGGEQYF; CDR3nt: TGTGCCAGCAGTATGGCGGCCGGGGGCGAGCAGTACTTC
d_gene: TRBD2; abundance: -; v_gene: TRBV5-1; j_gene: TRBJ2-7; CDR3aa: CASSLWISGAGGEQYF; CDR3nt: TGCGCCAGCAGCTTGTGGATCTCGGGAGCGGGGGGCGAGCAGTACTTC
d_gene: -; abundance: -; v_gene: TRBV29-1; j_gene: TRBJ1-2; CDR3aa: CSVKTAVAQWYGYTF; CDR3nt: TGCAGCGTGAAAACGGCGGTCGCCCAGTGGTATGGCTACACCTTC
d_gene: -; abundance: -; v_gene: TRBV29-1; j_gene: TRBJ2-1; CDR3aa: CSVVMLRSSYNEQFF; CDR3nt: TGCAGCGTTGTTATGCTGAGGAGCTCCTACAATGAGCAGTTCTTC
d_gene: -; abundance: -; v_gene: TRBV10-3; j_gene: TRBJ1-6; CDR3aa: CAIRGQSDSPLHF; CDR3nt: TGTGCCATCAGAGGACAGAGCGATTCACCCCTCCACTTT
d_gene: TRBD1; abundance: once; v_gene: TRBV18; j_gene: TRBJ1-1; CDR3aa: CASSPGTERLEAFF; CDR3nt: TGTGCCAGCTCGCCCGGGACAGAGAGATTAGAAGCTTTCTTT
d_gene: TRBD1; abundance: -; v_gene: TRBV4-3; j_gene: TRBJ2-6; CDR3aa: CASSQTGGSGANVLTF; CDR3nt: TGCGCCAGCAGCCAAACAGGGGGCTCTGGGGCCAACGTCCTGACTTTC
d_gene: -; abundance: -; v_gene: TRBV6-6; j_gene: TRBJ2-3; CDR3aa: CASSYSRSTDTQYF; CDR3nt: TGTGCCAGCAGTTACTCGCGCTCCACAGATACGCAGTATTTT
d_gene: TRBD2; abundance: -; v_gene: TRBV13; j_gene: TRBJ2-1; CDR3aa: CASSLFSGGGNEQFF; CDR3nt: TGTGCCAGCAGCCTTTTTTCGGGCGGGGGGAATGAGCAGTTCTTC
d_gene: -; abundance: -; v_gene: TRBV27; j_gene: TRBJ2-7; CDR3aa: CASSLYGDLNEQYF; CDR3nt: TGTGCCAGCAGTTTATACGGGGATTTGAACGAGCAGTACTTC
d_gene: -; abundance: -; v_gene: TRBV7-8; j_gene: TRBJ1-2; CDR3aa: CASSLNRGYGYTF; CDR3nt: TGTGCCAGCAGCTTAAATAGGGGCTATGGCTACACCTTC
d_gene: -; abundance: -; v_gene: TRBV5-4; j_gene: TRBJ2-2; CDR3aa: CAYTFGVPGDYTGELFF; CDR3nt: TGTGCCTACACATTCGGGGTTCCAGGAGACTACACCGGGGAGCTGTTTTTT
d_gene: TRBD2; abundance: -; v_gene: TRBV7-8; j_gene: TRBJ2-1; CDR3aa: CASSFPRLAVKDEQFF; CDR3nt: TGTGCCAGCAGCTTCCCTCGACTAGCGGTAAAGGATGAGCAGTTCTTC
d_gene: -; abundance: -; v_gene: TRBV7-3; j_gene: TRBJ1-1; CDR3aa: CASSSFRETEAFF; CDR3nt: TGTGCCAGCAGCTCCTTCAGGGAAACTGAAGCTTTCTTT
d_gene: -; abundance: few; v_gene: TRBV5-5; j_gene: TRBJ1-1; CDR3aa: CASSLAGSNTEAFF; CDR3nt: TGTGCCAGCAGCTTGGCGGGATCGAACACTGAAGCTTTCTTT
d_gene: TRBD2; abundance: -; v_gene: TRBV27; j_gene: TRBJ2-5; CDR3aa: CASSRDYASGRQETQYF; CDR3nt: TGTGCCAGCAGCAGAGACTATGCTAGCGGAAGACAAGAGACCCAGTACTTC
d_gene: -; abundance: -; v_gene: TRBV7-2; j_gene: TRBJ2-3; CDR3aa: CASSLWGRQGGDTQYF; CDR3nt: TGTGCCAGCAGCCTCTGGGGGCGACAAGGGGGAGATACGCAGTATTTT
d_gene: -; abundance: -; v_gene: TRBV7-2; j_gene: TRBJ2-1; CDR3aa: CASSRPRDEQFF; CDR3nt: TGTGCCAGCAGCCGTCCACGGGATGAGCAGTTCTTC
d_gene: -; abundance: once; v_gene: TRBV6-5; j_gene: TRBJ2-2; CDR3aa: CASSYSSGSPTGELFF; CDR3nt: TGTGCCAGCAGCTACTCCTCGGGGTCGCCCACCGGGGAGCTGTTTTTT
d_gene: -; abundance: -; v_gene: TRBV19; j_gene: TRBJ2-1; CDR3aa: CASSTPRRAYNEQFF; CDR3nt: TGTGCCAGTAGTACCCCGAGGCGGGCATACAATGAGCAGTTCTTC
d_gene: TRBD1; abundance: once; v_gene: TRBV7-9; j_gene: TRBJ1-4; CDR3aa: CASGAGTGNEKLFF; CDR3nt: TGTGCCAGCGGGGCCGGGACAGGGAATGAAAAACTGTTTTTT
d_gene: TRBD2; abundance: once; v_gene: TRBV13; j_gene: TRBJ2-3; CDR3aa: CASSHPGLAGTDTQYF; CDR3nt: TGTGCCAGCAGCCATCCGGGACTAGCGGGAACAGATACGCAGTATTTT
d_gene: -; abundance: few; v_gene: TRBV27; j_gene: TRBJ2-1; CDR3aa: CASGENYNEQFF; CDR3nt: TGTGCCAGCGGTGAGAACTACAATGAGCAGTTCTTC
d_gene: TRBD2; abundance: -; v_gene: TRBV2; j_gene: TRBJ2-1; CDR3aa: CASRGGTFSNEQFF; CDR3nt: TGTGCCAGCAGGGGGGGGACTTTTTCAAATGAGCAGTTCTTC
d_gene: TRBD2; abundance: -; v_gene: TRBV6-6; j_gene: TRBJ2-7; CDR3aa: CASSYIAGAMYEQYF; CDR3nt: TGTGCCAGCAGTTACATAGCGGGAGCTATGTACGAGCAGTACTTC
d_gene: -; abundance: -; v_gene: TRBV11-2; j_gene: TRBJ2-7; CDR3aa: CASSLVVRDYEQYF; CDR3nt: TGTGCCAGCAGCTTAGTGGTAAGAGACTACGAGCAGTACTTC
d_gene: -; abundance: once; v_gene: TRBV7-8; j_gene: TRBJ2-1; CDR3aa: CASSLESGFGLYNEQFF; CDR3nt: TGTGCCAGCAGCCTGGAATCAGGGTTTGGTCTTTACAATGAGCAGTTCTTC
d_gene: -; abundance: -; v_gene: TRBV4-1; j_gene: TRBJ2-3; CDR3aa: CASSPGVAGTDTQYF; CDR3nt: TGCGCCAGCAGCCCCGGGGTAGCAGGCACAGATACGCAGTATTTT
d_gene: TRBD2; abundance: few; v_gene: TRBV7-9; j_gene: TRBJ2-7; CDR3aa: CASSFSREGYEQYF; CDR3nt: TGTGCCAGCAGCTTTTCCAGGGAGGGCTACGAGCAGTACTTC
d_gene: TRBD1; abundance: -; v_gene: TRBV7-9; j_gene: TRBJ2-7; CDR3aa: CSSSLASGTGGEQYF; CDR3nt: TGTTCCAGCAGCTTAGCCTCCGGGACAGGGGGCGAGCAGTACTTC
d_gene: TRBD1; abundance: -; v_gene: TRBV7-2; j_gene: TRBJ1-1; CDR3aa: CASSAPRDRPNTEAFF; CDR3nt: TGTGCCAGCAGCGCGCCCCGGGACAGGCCGAACACTGAAGCTTTCTTT
d_gene: TRBD1; abundance: -; v_gene: TRBV6-6; j_gene: TRBJ1-1; CDR3aa: CASSYTGQGDTEAFF; CDR3nt: TGTGCCAGCAGTTACACGGGACAGGGGGACACTGAAGCTTTCTTT
d_gene: TRBD1; abundance: -; v_gene: TRBV7-9; j_gene: TRBJ1-2; CDR3aa: CASSLGDSYGYTF; CDR3nt: TGTGCCAGCAGCTTGGGGGACAGCTATGGCTACACCTTC
d_gene: -; abundance: -; v_gene: TRBV9; j_gene: TRBJ2-7; CDR3aa: CASSVVSVGGEVTMQYF; CDR3nt: TGTGCCAGCAGCGTAGTATCCGTGGGGGGAGAGGTCACGATGCAGTACTTC
d_gene: TRBD1; abundance: -; v_gene: TRBV7-2; j_gene: TRBJ2-5; CDR3aa: CASSAGQVGVATQYF; CDR3nt: TGTGCCAGCAGCGCGGGACAGGTGGGAGTAGCGACCCAGTACTTC
d_gene: TRBD2; abundance: -; v_gene: TRBV30; j_gene: TRBJ2-7; CDR3aa: CAWSNPLALANYEQYF; CDR3nt: TGTGCCTGGAGTAACCCCCTCGCACTAGCGAACTACGAGCAGTACTTC
d_gene: -; abundance: -; v_gene: TRBV11-1; j_gene: TRBJ2-7; CDR3aa: CASSFSGYPDTQYF; CDR3nt: TGTGCCAGCAGCTTTAGCGGATATCCGGACACTCAGTACTTC
d_gene: TRBD2; abundance: -; v_gene: TRBV6-6; j_gene: TRBJ2-2; CDR3aa: CASSSLAGMGTGELFF; CDR3nt: TGTGCCAGCAGTTCCCTAGCGGGAATGGGGACCGGGGAGCTGTTTTTT
d_gene: -; abundance: -; v_gene: TRBV25-1; j_gene: TRBJ2-1; CDR3aa: CASSHIGQYNEQFF; CDR3nt: TGTGCCAGCAGCCACATTGGACAATACAATGAGCAGTTCTTC
d_gene: TRBD1; abundance: once; v_gene: TRBV6-5; j_gene: TRBJ2-1; CDR3aa: CASTWGQGRYEQFF; CDR3nt: TGTGCCAGCACTTGGGGACAGGGAAGGTATGAGCAGTTCTTC
d_gene: -; abundance: once; v_gene: TRBV6-6; j_gene: TRBJ1-5; CDR3aa: CASSYYGDTAQPQHF; CDR3nt: TGTGCCAGCAGTTACTATGGGGACACAGCTCAGCCCCAGCATTTT
d_gene: TRBD2; abundance: -; v_gene: TRBV2; j_gene: TRBJ2-7; CDR3aa: CASTTREGRSYEQYF; CDR3nt: TGTGCCAGCACCACAAGGGAGGGCCGCTCCTACGAGCAGTACTTC
d_gene: TRBD1; abundance: -; v_gene: TRBV6-6; j_gene: TRBJ1-2; CDR3aa: CASSIQGGIYGYTF; CDR3nt: TGTGCCAGCAGTATACAGGGGGGGATCTATGGCTACACCTTC
d_gene: TRBD1; abundance: -; v_gene: TRBV5-1; j_gene: TRBJ2-5; CDR3aa: CASNQAQGTAETQYF; CDR3nt: TGCGCCAGCAACCAGGCACAGGGGACAGCGGAGACCCAGTACTTC
d_gene: -; abundance: -; v_gene: TRBV7-9; j_gene: TRBJ2-5; CDR3aa: CASSPVLGVIETQYF; CDR3nt: TGTGCCAGCAGCCCGGTTCTTGGAGTTATTGAGACCCAGTACTTC
d_gene: -; abundance: -; v_gene: TRBV6-6; j_gene: TRBJ2-1; CDR3aa: CASSYLGARDEQFF; CDR3nt: TGTGCCAGCAGTTACCTGGGAGCGAGGGATGAGCAGTTCTTC
d_gene: TRBD2; abundance: -; v_gene: TRBV2; j_gene: TRBJ2-7; CDR3aa: CASTDGLTRAGDYEQYF; CDR3nt: TGTGCCAGCACCGACGGCCTAACCCGGGCGGGAGACTACGAGCAGTACTTC
d_gene: TRBD2; abundance: -; v_gene: TRBV9; j_gene: TRBJ2-2; CDR3aa: CASSVDAGGTGELFF; CDR3nt: TGTGCCAGCAGCGTAGATGCGGGAGGCACCGGGGAGCTGTTTTTT
d_gene: -; abundance: -; v_gene: TRBV6-5; j_gene: TRBJ2-7; CDR3aa: CASSYDRELAYEQYF; CDR3nt: TGTGCCAGCAGTTACGATCGAGAACTAGCCTACGAGCAGTACTTC
d_gene: -; abundance: once; v_gene: TRBV5-1; j_gene: TRBJ2-2; CDR3aa: CASSSRRGRSDTGELFF; CDR3nt: TGCGCCAGCAGCTCACGGAGGGGCAGGTCTGACACCGGGGAGCTGTTTTTT